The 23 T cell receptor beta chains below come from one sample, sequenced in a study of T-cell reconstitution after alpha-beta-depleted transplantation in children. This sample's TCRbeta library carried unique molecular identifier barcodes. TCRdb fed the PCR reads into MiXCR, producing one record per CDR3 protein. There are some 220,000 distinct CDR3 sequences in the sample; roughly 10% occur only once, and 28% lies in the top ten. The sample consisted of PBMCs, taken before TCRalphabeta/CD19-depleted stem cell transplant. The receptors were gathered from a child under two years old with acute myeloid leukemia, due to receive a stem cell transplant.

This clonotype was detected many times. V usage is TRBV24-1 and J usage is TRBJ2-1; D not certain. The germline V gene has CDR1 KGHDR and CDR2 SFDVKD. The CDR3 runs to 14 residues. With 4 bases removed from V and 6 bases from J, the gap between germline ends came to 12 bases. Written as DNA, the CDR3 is TGTGCCACCAGTGAGCCGCTAGGTCGCAATGAGCAGTTCTTC. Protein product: CATSEPLGRNEQFF.

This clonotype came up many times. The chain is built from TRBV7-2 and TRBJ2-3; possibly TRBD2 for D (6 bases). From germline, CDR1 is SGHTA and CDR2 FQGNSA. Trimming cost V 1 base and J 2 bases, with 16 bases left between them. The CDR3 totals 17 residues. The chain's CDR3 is CASSLGWAGPLTDTQYF. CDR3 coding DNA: TGTGCCAGCAGCTTAGGATGGGCGGGACCCCTCACAGATACGCAGTATTTT.

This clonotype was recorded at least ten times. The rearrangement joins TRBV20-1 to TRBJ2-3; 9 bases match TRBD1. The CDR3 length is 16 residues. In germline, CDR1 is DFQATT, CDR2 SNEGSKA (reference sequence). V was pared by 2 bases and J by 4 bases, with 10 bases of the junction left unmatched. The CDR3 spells CSARSRTGAGADTQYF. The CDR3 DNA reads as TGCAGTGCTAGATCCCGGACAGGGGCAGGAGCAGATACGCAGTATTTT.

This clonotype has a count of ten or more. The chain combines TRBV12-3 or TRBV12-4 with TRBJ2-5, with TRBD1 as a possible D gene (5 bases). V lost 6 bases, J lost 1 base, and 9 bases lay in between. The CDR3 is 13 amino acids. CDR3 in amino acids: CASSRQTQETQYF. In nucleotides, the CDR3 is TGTGCCAGCAGCCGACAGACCCAAGAGACCCAGTACTTC.

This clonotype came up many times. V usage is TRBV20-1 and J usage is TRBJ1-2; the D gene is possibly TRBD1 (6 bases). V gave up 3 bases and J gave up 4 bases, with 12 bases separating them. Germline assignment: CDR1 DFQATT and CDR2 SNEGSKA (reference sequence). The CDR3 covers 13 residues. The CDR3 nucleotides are TGCAGTGCTAGCCCCCAGGGGCTCTATGGCTACACCTTC. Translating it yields CSASPQGLYGYTF.

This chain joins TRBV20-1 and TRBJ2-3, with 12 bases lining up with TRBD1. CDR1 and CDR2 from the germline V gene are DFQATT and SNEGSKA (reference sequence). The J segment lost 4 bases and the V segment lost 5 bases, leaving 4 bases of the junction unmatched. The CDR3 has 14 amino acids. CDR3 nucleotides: TGCAGTGCTCCGAGGGACAGGGGGCCAGATACGCAGTATTTT. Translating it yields CSAPRDRGPDTQYF.

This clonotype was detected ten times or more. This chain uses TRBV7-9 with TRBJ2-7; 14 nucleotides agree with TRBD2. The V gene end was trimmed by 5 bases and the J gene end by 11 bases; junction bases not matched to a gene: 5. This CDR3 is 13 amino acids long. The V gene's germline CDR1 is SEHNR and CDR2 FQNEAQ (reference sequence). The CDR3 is CASSPTSGRGEYF. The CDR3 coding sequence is TGTGCCAGCAGCCCGACTAGCGGGAGGGGGGAGTACTTC.

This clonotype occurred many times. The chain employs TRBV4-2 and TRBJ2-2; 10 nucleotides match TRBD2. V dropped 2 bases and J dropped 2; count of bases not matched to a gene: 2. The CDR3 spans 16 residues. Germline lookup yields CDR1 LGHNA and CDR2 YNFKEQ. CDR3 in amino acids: CASSQRTSGNTGELFF. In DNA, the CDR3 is TGTGCCAGCAGCCAAAGGACTAGCGGAAACACCGGGGAGCTGTTTTTT.

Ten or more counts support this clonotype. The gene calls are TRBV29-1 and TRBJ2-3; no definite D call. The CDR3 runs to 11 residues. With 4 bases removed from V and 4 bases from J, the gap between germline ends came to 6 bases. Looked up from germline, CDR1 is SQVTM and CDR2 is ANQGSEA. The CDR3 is CSVAMADTQYF. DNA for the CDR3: TGCAGCGTTGCGATGGCAGATACGCAGTATTTT.

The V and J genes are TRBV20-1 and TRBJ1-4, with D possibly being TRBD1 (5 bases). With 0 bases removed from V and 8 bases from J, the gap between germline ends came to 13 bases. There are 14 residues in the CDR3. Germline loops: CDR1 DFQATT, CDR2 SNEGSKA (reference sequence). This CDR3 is CSARDGRGEEKLFF. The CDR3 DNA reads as TGCAGTGCTAGAGATGGTCGGGGGGAGGAAAAACTGTTTTTT.

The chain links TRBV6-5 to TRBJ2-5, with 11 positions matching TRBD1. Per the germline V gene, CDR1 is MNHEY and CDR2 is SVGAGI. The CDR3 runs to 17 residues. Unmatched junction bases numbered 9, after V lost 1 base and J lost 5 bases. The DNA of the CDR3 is TGTGCCAGCAGTTACTTCCCGCCGGGACAGGGGGTTGAGACCCAGTACTTC. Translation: CASSYFPPGQGVETQYF.

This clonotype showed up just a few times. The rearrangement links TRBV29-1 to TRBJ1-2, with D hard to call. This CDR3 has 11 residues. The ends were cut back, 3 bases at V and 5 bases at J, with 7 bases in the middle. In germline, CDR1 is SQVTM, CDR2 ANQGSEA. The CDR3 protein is CSVEGGYGYTF. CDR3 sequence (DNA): TGCAGCGTTGAGGGAGGATATGGCTACACCTTC.

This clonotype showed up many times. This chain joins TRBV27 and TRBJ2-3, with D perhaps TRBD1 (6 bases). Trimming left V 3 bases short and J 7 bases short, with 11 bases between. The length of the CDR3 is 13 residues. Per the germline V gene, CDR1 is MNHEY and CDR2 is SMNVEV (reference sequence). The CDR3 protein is CASSFMGAYTQYF. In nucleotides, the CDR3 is TGTGCCAGCAGTTTTATGGGGGCGTATACGCAGTATTTT.

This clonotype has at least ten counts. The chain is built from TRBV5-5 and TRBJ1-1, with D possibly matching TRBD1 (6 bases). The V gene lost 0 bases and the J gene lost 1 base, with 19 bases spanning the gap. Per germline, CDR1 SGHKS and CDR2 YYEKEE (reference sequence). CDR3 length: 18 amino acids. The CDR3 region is CASSLGTASDFTNTEAFF. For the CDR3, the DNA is TGTGCCAGCAGCTTGGGGACAGCCTCAGATTTTACGAACACTGAAGCTTTCTTT.

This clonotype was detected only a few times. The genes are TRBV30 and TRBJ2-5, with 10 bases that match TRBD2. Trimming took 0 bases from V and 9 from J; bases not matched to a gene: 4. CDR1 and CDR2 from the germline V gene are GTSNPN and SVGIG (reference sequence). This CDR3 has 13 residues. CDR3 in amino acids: CAWSVSGGAAQYF. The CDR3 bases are TGTGCCTGGAGTGTAAGCGGGGGGGCGGCCCAGTACTTC.

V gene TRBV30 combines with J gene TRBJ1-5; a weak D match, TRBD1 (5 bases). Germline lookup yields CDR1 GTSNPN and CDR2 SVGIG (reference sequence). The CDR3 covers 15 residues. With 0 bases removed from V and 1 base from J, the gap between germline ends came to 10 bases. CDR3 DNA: TGTGCCTGGAGTGTATTTGGGGACAGCAATCAGCCCCAGCATTTT. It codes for CAWSVFGDSNQPQHF. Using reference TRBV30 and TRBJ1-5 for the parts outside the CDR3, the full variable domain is SQTIHQWPATLVQPVGSPLSLECTVEGTSNPNLYWYRQAAGRGLQLLFYSVGIGQISSEVPQNLSASRPQDRQFILSSKKLLLSDSGFYLCAWSVFGDSNQPQHFGDGTRLSIL.

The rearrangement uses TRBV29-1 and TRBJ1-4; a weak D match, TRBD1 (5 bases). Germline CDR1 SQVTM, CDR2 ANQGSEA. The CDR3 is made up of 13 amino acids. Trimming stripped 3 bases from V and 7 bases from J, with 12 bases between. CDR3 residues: CSVDDSAVEKLFF. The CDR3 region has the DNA TGCAGCGTTGACGACAGCGCCGTTGAAAAACTGTTTTTT.

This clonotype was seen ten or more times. The chain's CDR3 is CASQGALAGGRSYNEQFF. The DNA of the CDR3 is TGTGCCAGCCAGGGGGCCCTAGCGGGAGGGCGCTCCTACAATGAGCAGTTCTTC. The chain is built from TRBV6-2 or TRBV6-3 and TRBJ2-1; 12 bases agree with TRBD2. The length of the CDR3 is 18 residues. Germline CDR1 reads MNHEY; CDR2 reads SVGEGT. Trimming removed 8 bases from V and 0 bases from J; junction bases left unmatched: 11.

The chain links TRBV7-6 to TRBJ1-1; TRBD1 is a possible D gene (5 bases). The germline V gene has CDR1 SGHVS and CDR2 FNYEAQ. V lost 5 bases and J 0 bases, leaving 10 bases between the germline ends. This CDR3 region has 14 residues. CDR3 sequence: CASSLWGVNTEAFF. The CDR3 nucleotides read TGTGCCAGCAGCCTCTGGGGGGTGAACACTGAAGCTTTCTTT.

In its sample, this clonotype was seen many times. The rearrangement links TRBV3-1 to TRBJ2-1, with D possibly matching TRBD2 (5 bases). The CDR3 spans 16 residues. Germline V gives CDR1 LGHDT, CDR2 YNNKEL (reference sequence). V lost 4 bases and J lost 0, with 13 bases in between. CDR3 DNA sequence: TGTGCCAGCAGCCCCCTTACTAGAAGCTCCTACAATGAGCAGTTCTTC. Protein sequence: CASSPLTRSSYNEQFF.

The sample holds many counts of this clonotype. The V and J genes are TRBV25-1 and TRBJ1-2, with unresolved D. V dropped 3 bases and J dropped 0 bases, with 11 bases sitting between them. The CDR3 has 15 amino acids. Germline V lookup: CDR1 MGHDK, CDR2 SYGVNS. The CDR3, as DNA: TGTGCCAGCAGTGAGAGAGCGCACGCTAACTATGGCTACACCTTC. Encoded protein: CASSERAHANYGYTF.

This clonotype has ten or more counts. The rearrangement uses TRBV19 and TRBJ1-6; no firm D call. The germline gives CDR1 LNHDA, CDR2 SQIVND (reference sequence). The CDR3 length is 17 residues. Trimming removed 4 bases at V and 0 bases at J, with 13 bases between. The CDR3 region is CASSTYLTSSYNSPLHF. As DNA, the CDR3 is TGTGCCAGTAGTACCTACCTAACGAGCTCCTATAATTCACCCCTCCACTTT.

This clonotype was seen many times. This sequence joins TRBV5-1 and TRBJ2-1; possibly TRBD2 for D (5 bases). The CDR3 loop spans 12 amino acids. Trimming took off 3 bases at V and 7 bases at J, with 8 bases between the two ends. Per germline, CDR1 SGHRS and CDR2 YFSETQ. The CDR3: CASSYSGNEQFF. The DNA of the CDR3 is TGCGCCAGCAGCTACTCGGGAAATGAGCAGTTCTTC.